These 17 T cell receptor beta chains originate from one sample sequenced in a study of radiation and T cells in renal cell carcinoma. Time point: baseline pretreatment blood. The treatment: 15 Gy SBRT to primary tumor, nephrectomy 4 weeks later. TCRdb's table, derived via immunoSEQ multiplex PCR, lists solely in-frame clones and lacks some. The sample records 150,000 or so clones, less than 90% being singletons. Material: blood, obtained from a patient whose treatment included radiotherapy and nephrectomy. The receptors were sampled from a woman between 70 and 85 years old with renal cell carcinoma.

The J gene is TRBJ1-5, the V gene TRBV6-5; a weak D match, TRBD1 (5 bases). This CDR3 contains 16 residues. V shed 0 bases and J shed 1 base, with 10 bases lying between them. The germline CDR1 and CDR2 sequences are MNHEY and SVGAGI. The CDR3 loop is CASSYSRGGSNQPQHF. The CDR3 DNA follows: TGTGCCAGCAGTTACTCGAGGGGTGGGAGCAATCAGCCCCAGCATTTT.

V and J are TRBV5-4 and TRBJ1-1; D possibly corresponds to TRBD1 (6 bases). This CDR3 spans 15 amino acids. With 0 bases removed from V and 3 bases from J, the gap between germline ends came to 12 bases. Germline CDR1 is SGHNT and CDR2 is YYREEE (reference sequence). CDR3 DNA: TGTGCCAGCAGCTTGGTGGGACAAGGAGACACTGAAGCTTTCTTT. This translates into CASSLVGQGDTEAFF.

The V gene is TRBV6-5, the J gene TRBJ1-3; D call uncertain. Germline CDR1 and CDR2: MNHEY and SVGAGI. V was clipped by 4 bases and J by 0 bases, with 10 bases between them. CDR3 size: 15 residues. Written as DNA, the CDR3 is TGTGCCAGCAGTTCCAAGGCCTCCTCTGGAAACACCATATATTTT. Amino acid sequence: CASSSKASSGNTIYF.

This chain connects TRBV11-2 to TRBJ2-2, with TRBD2 identical over 8 bases. The CDR3 consists of 18 residues. V was clipped by 1 base and J by 0 bases; unmatched bases: 7. Germline V gene data show CDR1 as SGHAT and CDR2 as FQNNGV. CDR3 bases: TGTGCCAGCAGCTTAGTCCCCCAGCGGGGGACGAACACCGGGGAGCTGTTTTTT. As protein: CASSLVPQRGTNTGELFF.

The J gene is TRBJ1-4, the V gene TRBV6-1; D remains unclear. This CDR3 has 14 residues. V was shortened by 2 bases and J by 3 bases, with 7 bases between the two germline ends. Germline V gene sequence: CDR1 MNHNS, CDR2 SASEGT. This CDR3 reads CASSERQPNEKLFF. DNA of the CDR3: TGTGCCAGCAGTGAAAGGCAGCCTAATGAAAAACTGTTTTTT.

The gene calls are TRBV5-1 and TRBJ2-1; the match to TRBD1 covers 10 bases. V lost 7 bases and J lost 8; bases outside the gene matches: 9. Germline CDR1 SGHRS, CDR2 YFSETQ. The CDR3 runs to 14 residues. The CDR3 bases are TGCGCCAGCGCGAGGGACAGGGGCCCCTATGAGCAGTTCTTC. Translating gives CASARDRGPYEQFF.

J is TRBJ2-5 and V is TRBV2; D is possibly TRBD1 or TRBD2 (7 bases each). In germline, CDR1 is SNHLY, CDR2 FYNNEI. The germline V and J ends were trimmed by 1 base and 5 bases, with 11 bases remaining between them. The CDR3 spans 14 residues. CDR3 region: CASSEGQGGETQYF. The CDR3 bases are TGTGCCAGCAGTGAAGGCCAGGGGGGGGAGACCCAGTACTTC.

J is TRBJ2-3 and V is TRBV5-6; maybe TRBD1 (6 bases). V shed 5 bases and J shed 11 bases, with 21 bases lying between them. CDR3 length equals 14 residues. Germline-derived CDR1 and CDR2 are SGHDT and YYEEEE. CDR3 in amino acids: CASSSGTRSSGQYF. The CDR3 DNA follows: TGTGCCAGCAGTTCCGGGACAAGGAGCTCGGGGCAGTATTTT.

This clone was seen a single time. This rearrangement joins TRBV29-1 to TRBJ2-3; the D is unclear. This CDR3 region has 12 residues. V gave up 7 bases and J gave up 4 bases, with 12 bases separating them. The germline CDR1 and CDR2 sequences are SQVTM and ANQGSEA. Here the CDR3 reads CSGGPSPDTQYF. The CDR3 nucleotides are TGCAGCGGTGGCCCGAGTCCAGATACGCAGTATTTT.

This clone was seen only once. The CDR3 DNA reads as TGTGCCTGGAGTCCAGGGGTCAGCTCTGGAAACACCATATATTTT. This sequence encodes CAWSPGVSSGNTIYF. J is TRBJ1-3 and V is TRBV30, with D maybe TRBD1 (6 bases). V lost 2 bases and J lost 0, with 11 bases in between. Germline CDR1 GTSNPN, CDR2 SVGIG (reference sequence). The CDR3 consists of 15 residues.

This chain joins TRBV9 and TRBJ2-1; D tentatively reads TRBD1 or TRBD2 (5 bases each). The germline V gene encodes CDR1 SGDLS and CDR2 YYNGEE. Between the trimmed V and J ends, which lost 2 bases and 9 bases, there was a span of 9 bases. The CDR3 contains 12 residues. The CDR3, as DNA: TGTGCCAGCAGCGTCCGTGGGGGTGAGCAGTTCTTC. It encodes CASSVRGGEQFF.

The chain recombines TRBV4-1 with TRBJ2-3; D is unresolved. CDR1 is MGHRA and CDR2 is YSYEKL in the germline V gene. CDR3 length: 14 residues. V shed 4 bases and J shed 4 bases, with 12 bases lying between them. Here the CDR3 reads CASSLFQRADTQYF. The CDR3 DNA sequence: TGCGCCAGCAGCCTCTTCCAGCGCGCAGATACGCAGTATTTT.

The rearrangement uses TRBV19 and TRBJ1-2, with D uncertain. This CDR3 region has 12 residues. V was cut by 3 bases and J by 3 bases, with 5 bases left in between. Germline values: CDR1 LNHDA, CDR2 SQIVND (reference sequence). The CDR3 DNA sequence: TGTGCCAGTAGTATGCGCGACTATGGCTACACCTTC. Translated, it gives CASSMRDYGYTF.

This chain joins TRBV7-6 and TRBJ2-3; perhaps TRBD1 as D (5 bases). The ends were cut back, 1 base at V and 12 bases at J, with 11 bases in the middle. Looked up from germline, CDR1 is SGHVS and CDR2 is FNYEAQ. CDR3 size: 12 residues. CDR3 in amino acids: CASSLGGGHQYF. The CDR3 DNA is TGTGCCAGCAGCTTAGGGGGCGGCCACCAGTATTTT.

The chain recombines TRBV7-2 with TRBJ2-7; D possibly uses TRBD1 or TRBD2 (7 bases each). V was trimmed by 4 bases and J by 4 bases, leaving 17 bases between them. CDR3 length: 15 amino acids. Germline-derived CDR1 and CDR2 are SGHTA and FQGNSA. CDR3 nucleotide sequence: TGTGCCAGCAGCTCTCAGGGGGGGGTCGGTTACGAGCAGTACTTC. Translated, it gives CASSSQGGVGYEQYF.

This clone was recorded a few times. The chain's CDR3 is CASSPQTGEQFF. For the CDR3, the DNA is TGTGCCAGCAGCCCCCAGACTGGAGAGCAGTTCTTC. The chain recombines TRBV7-3 with TRBJ2-1, with no clear D. The CDR3 totals 12 residues. V was cut by 5 bases and J by 10 bases, with 12 bases left in between. Germline-derived CDR1 and CDR2 are SGHTA and FQGTGA.

This clone was seen once. The chain joins TRBV2 to TRBJ1-2; D is possibly TRBD1 (5 bases). There are 16 residues in the CDR3. V was trimmed by 7 bases and J by 0 bases, leaving 18 bases between them. Per germline, CDR1 SNHLY and CDR2 FYNNEI. The CDR3 DNA sequence: TGTGCCAGCACCACCCTGGGGGTGGGCGCTAACTATGGCTACACCTTC. Translated, it gives CASTTLGVGANYGYTF.